This T cell receptor beta chain was found in a study of cytomegalovirus exposure and HLA in healthy donors. The study's findings and limits: Investigators reported approximately 170 TCR beta chains as tied to cytomegalovirus.

The PCR made use of 60 Vbeta and 13 Jbeta primers. Using immunoSEQ multiplex PCR, the repertoire was profiled, and TCRdb retains in-frame clones only, with some absent. Of over 200,000 clones in the sample, approximately 82% were seen once. On this clone itself: Antigen specificity is unknown.

Whereas donors were nominally healthy upon sampling, unrecorded immune exposures were probable. The V and J ends lost 5 bases and 2 bases, in that order; junction bases with no gene match: 6. The CDR3 has 14 amino acids. CDR1 and CDR2 (germline): MNHNS, SASEGT. This rearrangement joins TRBV6-1 to TRBJ2-7; 7 nucleotides match TRBD2. Sequencing used PBMCs. The TCR comes from a woman in her forties in good health and CMV-seronegative. Here the CDR3 reads CASSRSGWAYEQYF. In DNA, the CDR3 is TGTGCCAGCAGTCGTAGCGGGTGGGCCTACGAGCAGTACTTC.